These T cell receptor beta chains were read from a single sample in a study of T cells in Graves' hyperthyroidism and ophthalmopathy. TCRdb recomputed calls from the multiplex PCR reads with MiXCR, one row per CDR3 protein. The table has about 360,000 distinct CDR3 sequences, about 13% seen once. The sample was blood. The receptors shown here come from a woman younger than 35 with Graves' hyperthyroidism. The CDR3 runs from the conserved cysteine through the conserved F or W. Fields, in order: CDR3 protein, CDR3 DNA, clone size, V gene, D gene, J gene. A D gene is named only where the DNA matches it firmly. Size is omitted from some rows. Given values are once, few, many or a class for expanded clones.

cdr3_aa: CASRGAGELFF
cdr3_nt: TGTGCCAGCAGGGGGGCCGGGGAGCTGTTTTTT
clone_size: few
v_call: TRBV2
d_call: NA
j_call: TRBJ2-2

cdr3_aa: CASSLFAGGVPQHF
cdr3_nt: TGTGCCAGCAGCTTGTTTGCAGGGGGGGTGCCCCAGCATTTT
clone_size: few
v_call: TRBV5-6
d_call: TRBD1
j_call: TRBJ1-5

cdr3_aa: CASSPGTGSNEKLFF
cdr3_nt: TGTGCCAGCAGCCCTGGGACAGGGTCGAATGAAAAACTGTTTTTT
clone_size: few
v_call: TRBV7-9
d_call: TRBD1
j_call: TRBJ1-4

cdr3_aa: CASSLSAETRGYTF
cdr3_nt: TGTGCCAGCAGTTTGAGCGCGGAGACTCGTGGCTACACCTTC
clone_size: many
v_call: TRBV28
d_call: NA
j_call: TRBJ1-2

cdr3_aa: CSARGRLGRGEQYF
cdr3_nt: TGCAGTGCTAGAGGGCGACTAGGGAGGGGTGAGCAGTACTTC
clone_size: many
v_call: TRBV20-1
d_call: TRBD2
j_call: TRBJ2-7

cdr3_aa: CASGSRKQDATNEKLFF
cdr3_nt: TGTGCTAGTGGTTCCCGAAAACAGGACGCAACTAATGAAAAACTGTTTTTT
clone_size: few
v_call: TRBV12-5
d_call: NA
j_call: TRBJ1-4

cdr3_aa: CASSFAGGSDEQFF
cdr3_nt: TGTGCCAGCAGTTTCGCGGGAGGGAGTGATGAGCAGTTCTTC
clone_size: many
v_call: TRBV12-3/TRBV12-4
d_call: TRBD2
j_call: TRBJ2-1

cdr3_aa: CASSLDSPLEQYF
cdr3_nt: TGTGCCAGCAGCTTAGATAGCCCTCTCGAGCAGTACTTC
clone_size: NA
v_call: TRBV7-9
d_call: NA
j_call: TRBJ2-7

cdr3_aa: CASSSWRDPLGDTQYF
cdr3_nt: TGTGCCAGCAGCTCCTGGCGGGACCCCCTTGGGGATACGCAGTATTTT
clone_size: NA
v_call: TRBV7-9
d_call: NA
j_call: TRBJ2-3

cdr3_aa: CASSPGAMSYNEQFF
cdr3_nt: TGTGCCAGCAGCCCCGGGGCAATGTCCTACAATGAGCAGTTCTTC
clone_size: many
v_call: TRBV7-3
d_call: NA
j_call: TRBJ2-1

cdr3_aa: CSARDLGGDTEAFF
cdr3_nt: TGCAGTGCTAGAGATTTGGGAGGGGACACTGAAGCTTTCTTT
clone_size: few
v_call: TRBV20-1
d_call: NA
j_call: TRBJ1-1

cdr3_aa: CASSTWTGGPYGYTF
cdr3_nt: TGTGCCAGCAGTACGTGGACAGGGGGCCCCTATGGCTACACCTTC
clone_size: many
v_call: TRBV6-1
d_call: TRBD1
j_call: TRBJ1-2

cdr3_aa: CASSITGAPWELFF
cdr3_nt: TGTGCCAGTAGTATTACAGGGGCACCATGGGAGCTGTTTTTT
clone_size: few
v_call: TRBV19
d_call: TRBD1
j_call: TRBJ2-2

cdr3_aa: CASSALYRKNTEAFF
cdr3_nt: TGTGCCAGCAGTGCCCTCTACAGGAAGAACACTGAAGCTTTCTTT
clone_size: NA
v_call: TRBV25-1
d_call: NA
j_call: TRBJ1-1

cdr3_aa: CASTSGTGAFGYTF
cdr3_nt: TGTGCCAGCACCTCCGGGACGGGGGCTTTTGGCTACACCTTC
clone_size: few
v_call: TRBV27
d_call: NA
j_call: TRBJ1-2